This passage covers 3 T cell receptor beta chains from one sample sequenced in a study of regulatory T cells in long-lasting Graves disease (dated by TCRdb to the early 2020s). Taken with the paper, the label for time point translates to: persistent/refractory GD, antithyroid drugs over 5 years with positive TRAb. RNA was extracted from PBMCs in TRIzol for both TCR sequencing and RNA sequencing. Libraries were made using multiplex PCR. The sequencing machine was an Illumina HiSeq 4000. iRepertoire HTBI primers and Arm-PCR amplification of CDR3 regions were used to construct TCR beta libraries. The public reads were run again by TCRdb, first through fastp at Q25 and then through MiXCR, and only productive beta chains were kept. One record per CDR3 amino acid sequence lists the most common genes and DNA. The sample profile shows some 470,000 distinct CDR3 sequences; around a fifth of them were found once. The ten largest make up around 7% of the sample.

The sequencing here drew on peripheral blood mononuclear cells (PBMCs), taken when the disease was refractory, from a patient treated with antithyroid drugs. These receptors originate from a female donor with Graves disease.

The gene calls are TRBV24-1 and TRBJ2-3, with TRBD1 identical over 9 bases. With 12 bases clipped from V and 1 base from J, the junction kept 7 bases outside the gene matches. The CDR3 totals 14 residues. Germline V gene sequence: CDR1 KGHDR, CDR2 SFDVKD. The CDR3 sequence: CAVDRGDGTDTQYF. As DNA, the CDR3 is TGTGCCGTCGACAGGGGGGACGGCACAGATACGCAGTATTTT.

At least ten counts were recorded for this clonotype. The chain employs TRBV6-1 and TRBJ1-5; the match to TRBD1 covers 9 bases. V was pared by 8 bases and J by 3 bases, with 14 bases of the junction left unmatched. CDR3 length: 17 residues. Germline CDR1 MNHNS, CDR2 SASEGT. The CDR3 loop reads CASGRRPGTGPNQPQHF. As DNA, the CDR3 is TGTGCCAGCGGGCGAAGACCCGGGACAGGGCCCAATCAGCCCCAGCATTTT.

Many counts were recorded for this clonotype. The genes are TRBV29-1 and TRBJ1-1; D is undetermined. This CDR3 contains 15 residues. Trimming stripped 0 bases from V and 0 bases from J, with 11 bases between. Germline CDR1 and CDR2: SQVTM and ANQGSEA. CDR3 in DNA: TGCAGCGTTGAAGATCAAGGCTACCTGAACACTGAAGCTTTCTTT. Encoded protein: CSVEDQGYLNTEAFF.